These 32 T cell receptor beta chains were all obtained from the same sample, sequenced in a study of T cells after yellow fever vaccination. TCRdb fed the 5' RACE reads into MiXCR, producing one record per CDR3 protein. The sample carries about 130,000 distinct CDR3 sequences, about 8.4% recorded once. The sample consisted of CD8+ T cells sorted from PBMCs, taken on the day of the yellow fever booster vaccination. The receptors derive from a man aged 18 to 35 who received the YFV17D yellow fever vaccine.

The V gene is TRBV4-1, the J gene TRBJ1-6; 9 positions agree with TRBD1. V trimming: 3 bases; J trimming: 8 bases; junction bases outside the gene matches: 8. The CDR3 runs 16 residues. The germline V gene encodes CDR1 MGHRA and CDR2 YSYEKL. Written as DNA, the CDR3 is TGCGCCAGCAGCCAGGCTCCCGGGACAGGGTATTCACCCCTCCACTTT. This sequence encodes CASSQAPGTGYSPLHF.

This clonotype ranks as medium-sized (0.01 to 0.1%). The V call is TRBV12-3 or TRBV12-4, the J call TRBJ2-1, with 9 positions matching TRBD2. This CDR3 region has 16 residues. The trim removed 3 bases at V and 4 bases at J, leaving 7 bases unmatched. The CDR3 DNA follows: TGTGCCAGCAGTTTCCTCGCGGGGGGGCCTTACAATGAGCAGTTCTTC. Translating it yields CASSFLAGGPYNEQFF.

This clonotype was seen many times. The chain is built from TRBV21-1 and TRBJ2-7; the listed D gene, TRBD1, was not tested against the DNA. TRBV21-1 is reported as a pseudogene. This CDR3 contains 14 residues. Here the CDR3 DNA reads TGTGCCAGCAGCACCCTGTCCGAGGGGCCCGAGCAGTACTTC. It encodes CASSTLSEGPEQYF.

The sample holds a few counts of this clonotype. This chain connects TRBV13 to TRBJ2-1, with TRBD1 as a possible D gene (7 bases). The CDR3 is made up of 15 amino acids. Trimming took 5 bases from V and 1 from J, leaving 12 bases between them. CDR1 PRHDT and CDR2 FYEKMQ come from the germline V gene (reference sequence). CDR3 nucleotide sequence: TGTGCCAGCAGCATCAGGGGGAGGTCCTACAATGAGCAGTTCTTC. Translating gives CASSIRGRSYNEQFF.

The chain couples TRBV11-2 to TRBJ2-1; D possibly corresponds to TRBD2 (6 bases). The length of the CDR3 is 12 residues. Trimming stripped 5 bases from V and 10 bases from J, with 12 bases between. The germline gives CDR1 SGHAT, CDR2 FQNNGV. The CDR3: CASSPYSGEQFF. The CDR3 bases are TGTGCCAGCAGCCCGTACAGCGGGGAGCAGTTCTTC.

The V and J genes are TRBV19 and TRBJ2-4; no clear D gene. Per germline, CDR1 LNHDA and CDR2 SQIVND (reference sequence). This CDR3 spans 13 amino acids. CDR3 protein: CDIRTLAKNIQYF. The DNA for the CDR3 is TGTGATATTCGCACGCTAGCCAAAAACATTCAGTACTTC.

This clonotype appeared many times. This chain links TRBV13 with TRBJ1-1; D is unclear. CDR1 is PRHDT and CDR2 is FYEKMQ in the germline V gene (reference sequence). The CDR3 sequence is 13 residues long. V lost 5 bases and J lost 2, with 9 bases in between. CDR3 loop: CASSPWVNTEAFF. CDR3 DNA: TGTGCCAGCAGCCCCTGGGTTAACACTGAAGCTTTCTTT.

The sample holds a few counts of this clonotype. The genes are TRBV29-1 and TRBJ2-1; 7 positions match TRBD2. Per the germline V gene, CDR1 is SQVTM and CDR2 is ANQGSEA. After removal of 6 bases from V and 9 bases from J, the junction contained 8 bases not matched to a gene. This CDR3 is 12 amino acids long. CDR3 amino acids: CSVVRGVGEQFF. The CDR3 nucleotides read TGCAGCGTCGTCCGGGGGGTGGGTGAGCAGTTCTTC.

This clonotype came up a few times. The genes are TRBV15 and TRBJ2-1; D uncertain. Germline-derived CDR1 and CDR2 are LNHNV and YYDKDF (reference sequence). Trimming removed 4 bases from V and 8 bases from J, with 21 bases in between. CDR3 size: 16 residues. CDR3 sequence: CATSNPVGPLVDEQFF. CDR3 in DNA: TGTGCCACCAGCAACCCGGTGGGCCCCTTGGTCGATGAGCAGTTCTTC.

This clonotype was detected many times. An end of the junction does not agree with germline; a read error may underlie this. The V and J genes are TRBV11-2 and TRBJ2-3; D ambiguous. This CDR3 has 12 residues. The germline V gene encodes CDR1 SGHAT and CDR2 FQNNGV. The CDR3 nucleotides read TGCGCCAGCAGCTTGGTGGAAGATACGCAGTATTTT. It translates to CASSLVEDTQYF.

J is TRBJ2-1 and V is TRBV7-9; 10 positions match TRBD1. Germline V gene sequence: CDR1 SEHNR, CDR2 FQNEAQ (reference sequence). Trimming at V came to 8 bases and at J to 0 bases, leaving 4 bases not matched to a gene. The CDR3 contains 15 residues. CDR3 sequence: CASQDRGSSYNEQFF. The CDR3 DNA reads as TGTGCCAGCCAGGACAGGGGGAGCTCCTACAATGAGCAGTTCTTC.

This clonotype was picked up a small number of times. The chain joins TRBV5-6 to TRBJ2-3; 7 bases fit TRBD2. The CDR3 extends over 16 amino acids. Trimming cost V 1 base and J 1 base; bases outside gene matches: 6. Germline V gene lookup returns CDR1 SGHDT and CDR2 YYEEEE. CDR3 sequence: CASSLWLAGRTDTQYF. The DNA of the CDR3 is TGTGCCAGCAGCTTGTGGTTAGCGGGTCGCACAGATACGCAGTATTTT.

This rearrangement joins TRBV4-2 to TRBJ1-1; 11 bases line up with TRBD1. The CDR3 loop spans 16 amino acids. V was pared by 4 bases and J by 2 bases, with 6 bases of the junction left unmatched. CDR1 and CDR2 from the germline V gene are LGHNA and YNFKEQ. The CDR3 loop is CASSPEWTGGNTEAFF. The DNA for the CDR3 is TGTGCCAGCAGCCCCGAGTGGACAGGGGGCAACACTGAAGCTTTCTTT.

This clonotype was seen only a few times. V is TRBV4-1 and J is TRBJ2-1; 7 positions match TRBD2. V lost 0 bases, J lost 8 bases, and 4 bases stayed unmatched. CDR1 is MGHRA, CDR2 YSYEKL, per germline. CDR3 length: 14 amino acids. This chain's CDR3 is CASSQEGLVDEQFF. As DNA, the CDR3 is TGCGCCAGCAGCCAAGAAGGACTAGTCGATGAGCAGTTCTTC.

At least ten counts were recorded for this clonotype. The CDR3 DNA is TGTGCCAGCAGCTTACGCGGGGGGGAGGAGACCCAGTACTTC. This translates into CASSLRGGEETQYF. The V gene is TRBV7-3, the J gene TRBJ2-5, with 9 bases identical to TRBD2. V shed 2 bases, J shed 5 bases, and the junction held 3 bases outside the gene matches. Germline V gene lookup returns CDR1 SGHTA and CDR2 FQGTGA. This CDR3 spans 14 amino acids. The whole variable domain, remainder taken from reference TRBV7-3 and TRBJ2-5, is GAGVSQTPSNKVTEKGKYVELRCDPISGHTALYWYRQSLGQGPEFLIYFQGTGAADDSGLPNDRFFAVRPEGSVSTLKIQRTERGDSAVYLCASSLRGGEETQYFGPGTRLLVL.

This rearrangement joins TRBV7-9 to TRBJ1-2; a possible D gene is TRBD1 (6 bases). The CDR3 extends over 16 amino acids. With 1 base removed from V and 3 bases from J, the gap between germline ends came to 15 bases. Germline lookup yields CDR1 SEHNR and CDR2 FQNEAQ (reference sequence). CDR3 nucleotide sequence: TGTGCCAGCAGCTTAGAATCCCAGGGGCTGGACTATGGCTACACCTTC. Translating it yields CASSLESQGLDYGYTF.

The chain couples TRBV9 to TRBJ2-2, with 10 nucleotides matching TRBD2. Germline CDR1 reads SGDLS; CDR2 reads YYNGEE. There are 17 residues in the CDR3. V was clipped by 2 bases and J by 1 base; unmatched bases: 5. The CDR3 DNA follows: TGTGCCAGCAGCGTCTCAGCGGGGGGGCAGAACACCGGGGAGCTGTTTTTT. Translating gives CASSVSAGGQNTGELFF.

In its sample, this clonotype was seen many times. The chain combines TRBV9 with TRBJ2-7; no definite D call. The CDR3 contains 11 residues. V lost 3 bases to trimming and J lost 3 bases, with 4 bases between them. CDR1 and CDR2 from the germline V gene are SGDLS and YYNGEE. The CDR3 spells CASSGSYEQYV. The CDR3 DNA reads TGTGCCAGCAGCGGCAGCTACGAGCAGTACGTC.

The chain employs TRBV19 and TRBJ2-2; D possibly uses TRBD1 or TRBD2 (5 bases each). The V end was cut by 8 bases, the J end by 0 bases, with 10 bases between. There are 14 residues in the CDR3. Germline lookup yields CDR1 LNHDA and CDR2 SQIVND (reference sequence). The CDR3 reads CASLPGPNTGELFF. CDR3 sequence (DNA): TGTGCCAGTCTCCCGGGACCGAACACCGGGGAGCTGTTTTTT.

The V call is TRBV29-1, the J call TRBJ2-5; no definite D call. The CDR3 runs 14 residues. Germline values: CDR1 SQVTM, CDR2 ANQGSEA. The V end was cut by 2 bases, the J end by 4 bases, with 14 bases between. The chain's CDR3 is CSVELRSRVETQYF. Here the CDR3 DNA reads TGCAGCGTTGAACTCCGATCTAGGGTAGAGACCCAGTACTTC.

This clonotype was seen a few times. This chain joins TRBV13 and TRBJ1-2; TRBD1 aligns across 7 bases. The CDR3 is 16 amino acids. V shed 5 bases and J 4 bases; nucleotides not matched to a gene: 13. Germline V CDR1 and CDR2: PRHDT, FYEKMQ (reference sequence). CDR3 coding DNA: TGTGCCAGCAGCGAGGGCGGGACAGTCTCGATCTATGGCTACACCTTC. Translating it yields CASSEGGTVSIYGYTF.

J is TRBJ1-1 and V is TRBV7-9, with D perhaps TRBD1 (6 bases). Germline V gene sequence: CDR1 SEHNR, CDR2 FQNEAQ (reference sequence). The length of the CDR3 is 11 residues. V lost 6 bases and J 10 bases, leaving 12 bases between the germline ends. CDR3 in amino acids: CASSPTGTAFF. The CDR3 DNA is TGTGCCAGCAGTCCAACAGGGACAGCTTTCTTT.

The chain couples TRBV20-1 to TRBJ2-7; TRBD2 is a possible D gene (5 bases). The CDR3 sequence is 11 residues long. Germline V lookup: CDR1 DFQATT, CDR2 SNEGSKA (reference sequence). The V gene lost 6 bases and the J gene lost 3 bases, with 9 bases spanning the gap. The CDR3: CSAPAGYEQYF. The CDR3 nucleotides are TGCAGTGCCCCGGCGGGCTACGAGCAGTACTTC.

This clonotype was seen more than once but under ten times. This chain links TRBV10-3 with TRBJ2-5, with D uncertain. CDR1 and CDR2 (germline): ENHRY, SYGVKD. The CDR3 length is 14 residues. V lost 6 bases and J 2 bases, leaving 13 bases between the germline ends. CDR3 nucleotides: TGTGCCATCAGCGATCTAGGGAAGCAAGAGACCCAGTACTTC. This sequence encodes CAISDLGKQETQYF.

This clonotype was observed a handful of times. CDR3: CASKTSWGTQYF. DNA for the CDR3: TGTGCCAGCAAGACTAGCTGGGGGACCCAGTACTTC. The chain combines TRBV5-6 with TRBJ2-5; TRBD2 matches at 7 bases. This CDR3 is 12 amino acids long. Unmatched junction bases numbered 6, after V lost 6 bases and J lost 7 bases. CDR1 is SGHDT, CDR2 YYEEEE, per germline.

The rearrangement joins TRBV11-3 to TRBJ2-1, with a tentative D call TRBD2 (5 bases). The V gene lost 4 bases and the J gene lost 9 bases, with 10 bases spanning the gap. CDR1 is SGHNT and CDR2 is YENEEA in the germline V gene. There are 12 residues in the CDR3. This chain's CDR3 is CASSSRGSEQFF. DNA of the CDR3: TGTGCCAGCAGCTCCCGCGGGTCTGAGCAGTTCTTC. The full variable domain, its missing parts supplied by reference TRBV11-3 and TRBJ2-1, is EAGVVQSPRYKIIEKKQPVAFWCNPISGHNTLYWYLQNLGQGPELLIRYENEEAVDDSQLPKDRFSAERLKGVDSTLKIQPAELGDSAVYLCASSSRGSEQFFGPGTRLTVL.

This clonotype was picked up a small number of times. The chain employs TRBV7-6 and TRBJ1-1; D is unclear. Trimming cost V 2 bases and J 5 bases, with 12 bases left between them. The CDR3 sequence is 14 residues long. Germline values: CDR1 SGHVS, CDR2 FNYEAQ. CDR3 loop: CASSLWTGETEAFF. The DNA for the CDR3 is TGTGCCAGCAGCTTATGGACGGGAGAGACTGAAGCTTTCTTT.

This clonotype was counted between two and nine times. This chain links TRBV12-3 or TRBV12-4 with TRBJ2-1; no definite D call. The CDR3 is 15 residues long. Between the trimmed V and J ends, which lost 6 bases and 3 bases, there was a span of 15 bases. The DNA for the CDR3 is TGTGCCAGCAGGAAGTCCAGTGGGGTCTACAATGAGCAGTTCTTC. Its protein product is CASRKSSGVYNEQFF.

This clonotype was counted only a few times. This chain joins TRBV7-9 and TRBJ1-5, with D maybe TRBD1 (5 bases). There are 17 residues in the CDR3. V was trimmed by 1 base and J by 0 bases, leaving 13 bases between them. The germline CDR1 and CDR2 sequences are SEHNR and FQNEAQ (reference sequence). The CDR3 reads CASSLDTEGYSNQPQHF. CDR3 nucleotides: TGTGCCAGCAGCTTAGACACGGAGGGGTATAGCAATCAGCCCCAGCATTTT. Based on the CDR3 plus reference TRBV7-9 and TRBJ1-5, the full variable domain is DTGVSQNPRHKITKRGQNVTFRCDPISEHNRLYWYRQTLGQGPEFLTYFQNEAQLEKSRLLSDRFSAERPKGSFSTLEIQRTEQGDSAMYLCASSLDTEGYSNQPQHFGDGTRLSIL.

This chain connects TRBV6-1 to TRBJ1-2; possibly TRBD1 for D (5 bases). Germline V gives CDR1 MNHNS, CDR2 SASEGT. The CDR3 sequence is 12 residues long. Trimming took 8 bases from V and 7 from J, leaving 14 bases between them. CDR3 DNA sequence: TGTGCCAGCGGGTCAGCCAGGGCTGGCTACACCTTC. It translates to CASGSARAGYTF.

The CDR3, as DNA: TGTGCCAGCCTGTCTGGGGCCAACGTCCTGACTTTC. Residues: CASLSGANVLTF. The chain has TRBV7-9 and TRBJ2-6, with D unresolved. Trimming left V 8 bases short and J 1 base short, with 3 bases between. The CDR3 sequence is 12 residues long. CDR1 and CDR2 from the germline V gene are SEHNR and FQNEAQ (reference sequence). Together with reference TRBV7-9 and TRBJ2-6, the CDR3 gives the full variable domain: DTGVSQNPRHKITKRGQNVTFRCDPISEHNRLYWYRQTLGQGPEFLTYFQNEAQLEKSRLLSDRFSAERPKGSFSTLEIQRTEQGDSAMYLCASLSGANVLTFGAGSRLTVL.

The sample holds many counts of this clonotype. This chain links TRBV12-3 or TRBV12-4 with TRBJ2-7; possible D gene TRBD1, 6 bases. V was clipped by 6 bases and J by 3 bases, with 12 bases between them. The CDR3 covers 13 residues. Written as DNA, the CDR3 is TGTGCCAGCAGGATTTCGGGACACTACGAGCAGTACTTC. Translation gives CASRISGHYEQYF.